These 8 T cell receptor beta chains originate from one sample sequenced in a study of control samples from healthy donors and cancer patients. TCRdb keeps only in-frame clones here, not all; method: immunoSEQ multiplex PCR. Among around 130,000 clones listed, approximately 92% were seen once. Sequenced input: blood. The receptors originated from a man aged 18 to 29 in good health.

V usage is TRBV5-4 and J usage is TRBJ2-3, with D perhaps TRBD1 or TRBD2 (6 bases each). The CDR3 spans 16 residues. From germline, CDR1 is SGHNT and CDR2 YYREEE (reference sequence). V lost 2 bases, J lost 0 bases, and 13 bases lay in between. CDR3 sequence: CASSLRGGSSTDTQYF. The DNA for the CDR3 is TGTGCCAGCAGCTTACGAGGGGGGTCTAGCACAGATACGCAGTATTTT.

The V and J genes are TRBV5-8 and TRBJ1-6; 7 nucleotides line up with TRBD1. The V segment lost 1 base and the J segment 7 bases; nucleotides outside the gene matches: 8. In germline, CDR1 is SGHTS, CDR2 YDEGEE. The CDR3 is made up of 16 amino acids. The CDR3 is CASSLNWGQRNSPLHF. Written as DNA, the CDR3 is TGTGCCAGCAGCTTGAATTGGGGACAGCGAAATTCACCCCTCCACTTT. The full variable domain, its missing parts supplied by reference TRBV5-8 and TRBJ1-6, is EAGVTQSPTHLIKTRGQQATLRCSPISGHTSVYWYQQALGLGLQFLLWYDEGEERNRGNFPPRFSGRQFPNYSSELNVNALELEDSALYLCASSLNWGQRNSPLHFGNGTRLTVT.

The chain's CDR3 is CASSLYTGGVNTEAFF. CDR3 bases: TGTGCCAGCAGTTTATATACAGGGGGCGTGAACACTGAAGCTTTCTTT. This chain links TRBV27 with TRBJ1-1; 9 bases line up with TRBD1. Trimming at V came to 1 base and at J to 0 bases, leaving 3 bases not matched to a gene. Germline V gives CDR1 MNHEY, CDR2 SMNVEV (reference sequence). The CDR3 has 16 amino acids.

CDR3 amino acids: CASSQVPPRLTTNEKLFF. CDR3 in DNA: TGCGCCAGCAGCCAAGTACCCCCCAGGTTGACAACTAATGAAAAACTGTTTTTT. The V gene is TRBV4-1, the J gene TRBJ1-4; D is undetermined. The CDR3 contains 18 residues. Trimming removed 1 base at V and 0 bases at J, with 15 bases between. Germline CDR1 MGHRA, CDR2 YSYEKL.

In nucleotides, the CDR3 is TGTGCCAGCAGAGCCACAGGGTTGGGGGAGCAGTACTTC. This translates into CASRATGLGEQYF. The chain has TRBV6-5 and TRBJ2-7; D might be TRBD1 (6 bases). Germline CDR1 and CDR2: MNHEY and SVGAGI. The CDR3 is 13 amino acids. Trimming took 6 bases from V and 7 from J, leaving 16 bases between them.

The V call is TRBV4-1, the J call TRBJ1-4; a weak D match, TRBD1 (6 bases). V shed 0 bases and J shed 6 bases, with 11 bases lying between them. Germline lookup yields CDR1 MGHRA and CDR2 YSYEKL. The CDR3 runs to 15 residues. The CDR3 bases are TGCGCCAGCAGCCAAGATGGGGGGCAGTATGAAAAACTGTTTTTT. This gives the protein CASSQDGGQYEKLFF.

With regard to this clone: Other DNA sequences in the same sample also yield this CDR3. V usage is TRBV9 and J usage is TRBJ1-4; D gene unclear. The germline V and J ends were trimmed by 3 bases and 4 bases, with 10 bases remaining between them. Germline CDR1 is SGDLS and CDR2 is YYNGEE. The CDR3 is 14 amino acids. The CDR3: CASSEGGNNEKLFF. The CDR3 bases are TGTGCCAGCAGCGAAGGAGGGAATAATGAAAAACTGTTTTTT.

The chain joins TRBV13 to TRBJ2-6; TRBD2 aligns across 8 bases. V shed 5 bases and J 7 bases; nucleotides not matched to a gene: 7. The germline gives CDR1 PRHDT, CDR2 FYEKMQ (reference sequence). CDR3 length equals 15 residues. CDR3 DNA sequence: TGTGCCAGCAGCCTCGGGAGGGGGGATGCCAACGTCCTGACTTTC. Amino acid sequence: CASSLGRGDANVLTF.